This T cell receptor (beta chain) was recovered during a study of blood T cell repertoires in COVID-19. Study overall: The United States, Italy and Spain provided the acute and convalescent COVID-19 samples. PBMCs, B-cell-depleted T cells, or T cells provided the cDNA or gDNA that made up the material.

As processed by the authors: Amplification with reference gene primers provided the estimates of nucleated cell counts. Clones were read by immunoSEQ multiplex PCR, and TCRdb kept only the in-frame ones, dropping some. V and J calls and clone size come straight from that table; D and trimming were deduced from the DNA. In the table there are 70,000 to 95,000 clones, around 81% of which are singletons. The germline CDR1 and CDR2 sequences are KGHDR and SFDVKD. CDR3 length: 18 amino acids. V lost 4 bases, J lost 5 bases, and 12 bases stayed unmatched. This chain connects TRBV24-1 to TRBJ2-3, with TRBD2 identical over 12 bases. The sample taken for sequencing was peripheral blood. This TCR derives from an older woman with active or convalescent COVID-19. The CDR3, as DNA: TGTGCCACCAGTGACGCTCTCGGGCTAGCGGGGGGGCAAGATACGCAGTATTTT. The encoded protein is CATSDALGLAGGQDTQYF.